This T cell receptor (beta chain) originates from a study of control samples from healthy donors and cancer patients (dated by TCRdb to 2020 to 2021). The cysteine opens and the phenylalanine closes a CDR3 of 14 amino acids. Left in the record is the CDR3 DNA by itself, 42 bases read in frame from the first base. In the germline V gene, CDR1 corresponds to MDHEN and CDR2 to SYDVKM. Unmatched junction bases come to 9, with V trimmed by 5 bases and J by 7 bases. The library was obtained by the immunoSEQ multiplex PCR assay. TCRdb limited this immuneACCESS table to in-frame rearrangements with V and J called. A share of clones is missing; checked studies link under half to unresolved V genes, and the rest is unexplained. Counted in this sample were around 94,000 clones; about 86% of them appeared once. The ten largest clones capture around 1.3% of the sample. Concerning this clone itself: The target of this receptor is not known. Qualities for individual bases were not recorded, and no much larger clone is one base off.

The sample consisted of blood. The sequence came from a woman in her forties or fifties in good health. Rearrangement joined TRBV28 to TRBJ1-2; the junction holds 8 bases that match TRBD1. The DNA sequence is as follows: TGTGCCAGCAGTCCTCGACAGGGGCCGTCTGGCTACACCTTC. Translation gives CASSPRQGPSGYTF.